This T cell receptor beta chain is drawn from a study of tumor-infiltrating lymphocytes in primary liver carcinoma. Study at large: Roughly 3.65 to 8 million productive TCRbeta reads were obtained per sample, with similar numbers across tissue types. Findings of the study overall: Tumor-adjacent and tumor-blood pairs shared less of their repertoires than tumor region pairs shared. Tumors had a top-250-clone fraction that was significantly higher than blood (p = 0.039).

Details on this clonotype: The antigen is undetermined. The CDR3 does not end in the conserved phenylalanine or tryptophan, so this is likely a read error.

Reverse transcription of 500 to 650 ng total RNA with a constant-region primer produced TCR beta cDNA. Three nested multiplex PCR rounds of slightly modified ARM-PCR generated TCR beta libraries. The first two PCR rounds used TRBV1-TRBV30 primers with a Cbeta primer, roughly 10 cycles each. TCRdb independently ran MiXCR on the multiplex PCR reads; one entry per CDR3 protein. Here the sample spans around 35,000 distinct CDR3 sequences, more than 70% being singletons. CDR1 and CDR2 (germline): SQVTM, ANQGSEA. The CDR3 covers 13 residues. Joint extraction of RNA and DNA used 20-30 mg of bulk tissue that was unsorted.

Sequencing was carried out using tumor-adjacent normal liver tissue. This sequence originates from a man aged 35 to 55 with primary liver carcinoma and hepatitis B virus infection. This sequence joins TRBV29-1 and TRBJ2-7; 11 bases fit TRBD2. Here the CDR3 reads CSAAGTSGYEQYL. The DNA for the CDR3 is TGCAGCGCCGCCGGGACTAGCGGCTACGAACAGTACTTA.